This TCR beta chain was sequenced during a study of blood T cells in healthy people across ages. This clonotype has more than one count but fewer than ten. With a J-beta primer mix and a sample-barcoded 5' primer, a second PCR ran about 6 to 11 cycles. TCRdb re-analysed the 5' RACE reads in MiXCR, keeping a single row per CDR3 protein. The table includes more than 1,000,000 distinct CDR3 sequences, almost 25% detected once. This sample also appeared in a second study, on T cells of mothers and their children.

Sequenced: blood. This receptor was identified in a girl between 2 and 10 years old in good health.

The CDR3 is CAIKTDHEQFF. In DNA form, the CDR3 reads TGTGCCATCAAGACAGACCATGAGCAGTTCTTC. The V and J genes are TRBV10-3 and TRBJ2-1, with D perhaps matching TRBD1 (5 bases). V lost 7 bases to trimming and J lost 8 bases, with 9 bases between them. Per germline, CDR1 ENHRY and CDR2 SYGVKD. The CDR3 consists of 11 residues.